This T cell receptor (beta chain) emerged from a study of blood T cell repertoires in COVID-19. Study information: COVID-19 samples from acute and convalescent phases originated in the United States, Italy and Spain. PBMCs, B-cell-depleted T cells, or T cells provided the cDNA or gDNA that made up the material.

CDR1 and CDR2 from the germline V gene are SGDLS and YYNGEE. Trimming at V came to 4 bases and at J to 0 bases, leaving 7 bases not matched to a gene. The CDR3 runs to 16 residues. Original analysis: The assay estimated nucleated cells by amplifying reference gene primers. The repertoire was sequenced with immunoSEQ multiplex PCR; TCRdb's copy has only in-frame clones and lacks some. The V and J calls and clone size come from that table; D and trimming were worked out from the DNA. The table lists about 320,000 clones, nearly 90% of them singletons. Participants were aged about 18 to 100 years from approximately 23 US areas. This clone turned up a few times.

This TCR was recovered from a woman in her 30s who had recovered from COVID-19. V gene TRBV9 combines with J gene TRBJ1-3, with 7 bases identical to TRBD1. The sample was PBMCs or T cells enriched from blood (not recorded which). The CDR3 DNA is TGTGCCAGCAGCACCCGGGACAGCCTCTCTGGAAACACCATATATTTT. Protein product: CASSTRDSLSGNTIYF.